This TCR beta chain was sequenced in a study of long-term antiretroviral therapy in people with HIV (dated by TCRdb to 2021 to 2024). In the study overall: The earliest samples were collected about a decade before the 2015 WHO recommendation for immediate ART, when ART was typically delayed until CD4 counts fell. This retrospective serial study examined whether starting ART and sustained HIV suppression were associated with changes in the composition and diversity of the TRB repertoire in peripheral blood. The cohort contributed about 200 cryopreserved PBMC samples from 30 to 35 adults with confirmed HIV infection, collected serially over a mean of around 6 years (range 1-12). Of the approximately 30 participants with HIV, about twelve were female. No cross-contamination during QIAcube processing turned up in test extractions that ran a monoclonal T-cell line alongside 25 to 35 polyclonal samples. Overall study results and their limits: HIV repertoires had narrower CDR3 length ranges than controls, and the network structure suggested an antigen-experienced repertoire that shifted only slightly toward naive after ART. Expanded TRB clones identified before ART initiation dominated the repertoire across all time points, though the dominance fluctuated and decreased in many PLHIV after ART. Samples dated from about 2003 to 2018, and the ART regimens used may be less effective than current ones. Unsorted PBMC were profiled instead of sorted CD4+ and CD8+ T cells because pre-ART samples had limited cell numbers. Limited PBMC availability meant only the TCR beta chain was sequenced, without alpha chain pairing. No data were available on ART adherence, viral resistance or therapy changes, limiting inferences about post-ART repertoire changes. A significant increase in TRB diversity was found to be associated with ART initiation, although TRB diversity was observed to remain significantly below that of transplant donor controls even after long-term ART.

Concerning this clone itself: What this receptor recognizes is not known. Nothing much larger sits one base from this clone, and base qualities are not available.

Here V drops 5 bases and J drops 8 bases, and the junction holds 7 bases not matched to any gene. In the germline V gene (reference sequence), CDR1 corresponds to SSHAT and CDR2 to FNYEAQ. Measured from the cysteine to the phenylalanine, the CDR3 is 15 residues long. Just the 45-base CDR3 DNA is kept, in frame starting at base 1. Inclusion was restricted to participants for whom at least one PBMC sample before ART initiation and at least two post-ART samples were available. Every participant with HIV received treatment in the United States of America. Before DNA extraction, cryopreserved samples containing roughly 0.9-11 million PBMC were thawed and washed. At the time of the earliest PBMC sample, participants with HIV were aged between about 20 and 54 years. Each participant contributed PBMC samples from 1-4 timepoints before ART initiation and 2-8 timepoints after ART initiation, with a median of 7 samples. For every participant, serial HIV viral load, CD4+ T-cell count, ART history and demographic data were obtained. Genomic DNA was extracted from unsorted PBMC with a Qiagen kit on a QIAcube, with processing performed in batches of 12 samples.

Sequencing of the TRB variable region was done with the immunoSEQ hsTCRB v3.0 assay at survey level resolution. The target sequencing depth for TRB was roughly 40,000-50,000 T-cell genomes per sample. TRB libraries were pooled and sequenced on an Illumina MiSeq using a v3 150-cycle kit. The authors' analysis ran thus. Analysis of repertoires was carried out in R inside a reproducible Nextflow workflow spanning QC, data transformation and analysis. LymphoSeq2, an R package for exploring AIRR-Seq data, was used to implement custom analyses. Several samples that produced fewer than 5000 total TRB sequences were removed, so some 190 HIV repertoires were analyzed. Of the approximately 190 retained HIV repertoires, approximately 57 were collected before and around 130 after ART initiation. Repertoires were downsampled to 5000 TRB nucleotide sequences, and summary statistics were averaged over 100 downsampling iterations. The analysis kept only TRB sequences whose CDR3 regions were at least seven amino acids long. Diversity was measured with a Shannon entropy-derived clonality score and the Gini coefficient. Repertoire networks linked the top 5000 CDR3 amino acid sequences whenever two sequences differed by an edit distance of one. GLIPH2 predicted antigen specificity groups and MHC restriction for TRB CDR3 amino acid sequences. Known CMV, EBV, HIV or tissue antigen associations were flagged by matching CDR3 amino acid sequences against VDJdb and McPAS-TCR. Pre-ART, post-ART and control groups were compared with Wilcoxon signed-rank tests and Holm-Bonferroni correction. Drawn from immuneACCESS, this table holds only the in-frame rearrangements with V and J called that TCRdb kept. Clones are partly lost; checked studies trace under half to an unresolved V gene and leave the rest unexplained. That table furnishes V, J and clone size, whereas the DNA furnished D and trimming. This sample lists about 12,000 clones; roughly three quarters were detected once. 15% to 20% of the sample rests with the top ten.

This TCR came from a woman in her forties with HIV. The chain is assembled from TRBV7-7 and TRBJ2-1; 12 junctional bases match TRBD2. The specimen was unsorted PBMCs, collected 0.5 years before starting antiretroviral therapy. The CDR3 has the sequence CASSPGLAGLYEQFF. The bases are TGTGCCAGCAGCCCCGGACTAGCGGGATTGTATGAGCAGTTCTTC.